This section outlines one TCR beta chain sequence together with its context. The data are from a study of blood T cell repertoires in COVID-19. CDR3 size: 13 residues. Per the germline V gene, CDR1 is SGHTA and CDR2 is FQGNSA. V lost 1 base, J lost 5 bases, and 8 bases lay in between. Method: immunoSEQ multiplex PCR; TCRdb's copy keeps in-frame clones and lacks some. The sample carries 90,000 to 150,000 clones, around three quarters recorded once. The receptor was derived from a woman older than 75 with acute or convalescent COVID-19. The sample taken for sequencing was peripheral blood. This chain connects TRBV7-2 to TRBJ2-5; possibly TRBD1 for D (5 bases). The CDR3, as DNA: TGTGCCAGCAGCTTAGGGGGCGTTGAGACCCAGTACTTC. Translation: CASSLGGVETQYF.